These T cell receptor beta chains were read from a single sample in a study of blood T cell repertoires in COVID-19. Here immunoSEQ multiplex PCR was the method, and the copy in TCRdb shows in-frame clones only, minus some. The sample has some 310,000 clones; around 86% are singletons. Sequencing was carried out using peripheral blood. The receptors stem from a man between 45 and 60 years old with active or convalescent COVID-19. CDR3s include the opening cysteine and the closing phenylalanine or tryptophan. Each record gives: CDR3 protein, D gene, J gene, V gene. The D gene is left open where the match is weak.

CDR3: CASSYQAGANYGYTF; D: -; J: TRBJ1-2; V: TRBV6-5
CDR3: CASSGGQGYGYTF; D: TRBD1; J: TRBJ1-2; V: TRBV19
CDR3: CASSPEGKGYTF; D: -; J: TRBJ1-2; V: TRBV5-1
CDR3: CASLLGRGRGLNNYGYTF; D: TRBD1; J: TRBJ1-2; V: TRBV28
CDR3: CASSRHRDSYEQYF; D: TRBD1; J: TRBJ2-7; V: TRBV5-5
CDR3: CATSRARQVGNNEQFF; D: -; J: TRBJ2-1; V: TRBV15
CDR3: CASSFVGEGDTEAFF; D: -; J: TRBJ1-1; V: TRBV5-1
CDR3: CASMDSASGRYEQYF; D: TRBD2; J: TRBJ2-7; V: TRBV28
CDR3: CASSLDSGLAGVNEQFF; D: TRBD2; J: TRBJ2-1; V: TRBV19
CDR3: CASSTHRASNEKLFF; D: -; J: TRBJ1-4; V: TRBV6-2/TRBV6-3
CDR3: CATSDLTGSGTDTQYF; D: -; J: TRBJ2-3; V: TRBV24-1
CDR3: CASSLAPGGAEKLFF; D: -; J: TRBJ1-4; V: TRBV5-1
CDR3: CASSGNPGQGYEQYF; D: TRBD1; J: TRBJ2-7; V: TRBV9
CDR3: CASSLSGGNTGELFF; D: -; J: TRBJ2-2; V: TRBV28
CDR3: CASSLDRPRDTEAFF; D: -; J: TRBJ1-1; V: TRBV5-1
CDR3: CASSVNSGGRVDTQYF; D: TRBD2; J: TRBJ2-3; V: TRBV11-2
CDR3: CASRDRPFSGNTIYF; D: TRBD1; J: TRBJ1-3; V: TRBV2
CDR3: CASKGEATNEKLFF; D: -; J: TRBJ1-4; V: TRBV2
CDR3: CSAGRTGHGYTF; D: TRBD1; J: TRBJ1-2; V: TRBV29-1
CDR3: CASSLAGINNQPQHF; D: -; J: TRBJ1-5; V: TRBV5-6
CDR3: CASSIGRVKGQPQHF; D: -; J: TRBJ1-5; V: TRBV19
CDR3: CASSLGRERGEQYF; D: -; J: TRBJ2-7; V: TRBV7-2
CDR3: CASSSPTDSYEQYF; D: -; J: TRBJ2-7; V: TRBV7-9
CDR3: CASSFMTEDSYEQYF; D: -; J: TRBJ2-7; V: TRBV11-2
CDR3: CASSPYFSGREGREQYF; D: TRBD2; J: TRBJ2-7; V: TRBV5-1
CDR3: CASNQGQNYGYTF; D: -; J: TRBJ1-2; V: TRBV5-4
CDR3: CASSEYGRDSPLHF; D: -; J: TRBJ1-6; V: TRBV25-1
CDR3: CASSRVTGELFF; D: -; J: TRBJ2-2; V: TRBV3-1/TRBV3-2
CDR3: CASRQTGGLANEKLFF; D: TRBD1; J: TRBJ1-4; V: TRBV5-1
CDR3: CASSEARTGGYEQYF; D: TRBD1; J: TRBJ2-7; V: TRBV6-1
CDR3: CASSVEQWDYGYTF; D: -; J: TRBJ1-2; V: TRBV9
CDR3: CASSLLQEGDTQYF; D: -; J: TRBJ2-3; V: TRBV5-1